This TCR beta chain was retrieved from a study of cytomegalovirus exposure and HLA in healthy donors. This clone was observed a handful of times. The PCR used 60 Vbeta and 13 Jbeta primers. Repertoires were generated with immunoSEQ multiplex PCR, while TCRdb's copy carries only in-frame clones and drops some. The table shows roughly 190,000 clones, with roughly 74% occurring only once. Looked up from germline, CDR1 is MGHRA and CDR2 is YSYEKL. The CDR3 covers 15 residues. Unmatched junction bases numbered 6, after V lost 3 bases and J lost 7 bases. Material: PBMCs. The sequence was collected from a woman younger than 45 in good health and CMV-seropositive. The chain recombines TRBV4-1 with TRBJ1-4, with 9 bases identical to TRBD1. CDR3 residues: CASSQRTGVLEKLFF. The CDR3 DNA sequence: TGCGCCAGCAGCCAGCGGACAGGGGTACTTGAAAAACTGTTTTTT.